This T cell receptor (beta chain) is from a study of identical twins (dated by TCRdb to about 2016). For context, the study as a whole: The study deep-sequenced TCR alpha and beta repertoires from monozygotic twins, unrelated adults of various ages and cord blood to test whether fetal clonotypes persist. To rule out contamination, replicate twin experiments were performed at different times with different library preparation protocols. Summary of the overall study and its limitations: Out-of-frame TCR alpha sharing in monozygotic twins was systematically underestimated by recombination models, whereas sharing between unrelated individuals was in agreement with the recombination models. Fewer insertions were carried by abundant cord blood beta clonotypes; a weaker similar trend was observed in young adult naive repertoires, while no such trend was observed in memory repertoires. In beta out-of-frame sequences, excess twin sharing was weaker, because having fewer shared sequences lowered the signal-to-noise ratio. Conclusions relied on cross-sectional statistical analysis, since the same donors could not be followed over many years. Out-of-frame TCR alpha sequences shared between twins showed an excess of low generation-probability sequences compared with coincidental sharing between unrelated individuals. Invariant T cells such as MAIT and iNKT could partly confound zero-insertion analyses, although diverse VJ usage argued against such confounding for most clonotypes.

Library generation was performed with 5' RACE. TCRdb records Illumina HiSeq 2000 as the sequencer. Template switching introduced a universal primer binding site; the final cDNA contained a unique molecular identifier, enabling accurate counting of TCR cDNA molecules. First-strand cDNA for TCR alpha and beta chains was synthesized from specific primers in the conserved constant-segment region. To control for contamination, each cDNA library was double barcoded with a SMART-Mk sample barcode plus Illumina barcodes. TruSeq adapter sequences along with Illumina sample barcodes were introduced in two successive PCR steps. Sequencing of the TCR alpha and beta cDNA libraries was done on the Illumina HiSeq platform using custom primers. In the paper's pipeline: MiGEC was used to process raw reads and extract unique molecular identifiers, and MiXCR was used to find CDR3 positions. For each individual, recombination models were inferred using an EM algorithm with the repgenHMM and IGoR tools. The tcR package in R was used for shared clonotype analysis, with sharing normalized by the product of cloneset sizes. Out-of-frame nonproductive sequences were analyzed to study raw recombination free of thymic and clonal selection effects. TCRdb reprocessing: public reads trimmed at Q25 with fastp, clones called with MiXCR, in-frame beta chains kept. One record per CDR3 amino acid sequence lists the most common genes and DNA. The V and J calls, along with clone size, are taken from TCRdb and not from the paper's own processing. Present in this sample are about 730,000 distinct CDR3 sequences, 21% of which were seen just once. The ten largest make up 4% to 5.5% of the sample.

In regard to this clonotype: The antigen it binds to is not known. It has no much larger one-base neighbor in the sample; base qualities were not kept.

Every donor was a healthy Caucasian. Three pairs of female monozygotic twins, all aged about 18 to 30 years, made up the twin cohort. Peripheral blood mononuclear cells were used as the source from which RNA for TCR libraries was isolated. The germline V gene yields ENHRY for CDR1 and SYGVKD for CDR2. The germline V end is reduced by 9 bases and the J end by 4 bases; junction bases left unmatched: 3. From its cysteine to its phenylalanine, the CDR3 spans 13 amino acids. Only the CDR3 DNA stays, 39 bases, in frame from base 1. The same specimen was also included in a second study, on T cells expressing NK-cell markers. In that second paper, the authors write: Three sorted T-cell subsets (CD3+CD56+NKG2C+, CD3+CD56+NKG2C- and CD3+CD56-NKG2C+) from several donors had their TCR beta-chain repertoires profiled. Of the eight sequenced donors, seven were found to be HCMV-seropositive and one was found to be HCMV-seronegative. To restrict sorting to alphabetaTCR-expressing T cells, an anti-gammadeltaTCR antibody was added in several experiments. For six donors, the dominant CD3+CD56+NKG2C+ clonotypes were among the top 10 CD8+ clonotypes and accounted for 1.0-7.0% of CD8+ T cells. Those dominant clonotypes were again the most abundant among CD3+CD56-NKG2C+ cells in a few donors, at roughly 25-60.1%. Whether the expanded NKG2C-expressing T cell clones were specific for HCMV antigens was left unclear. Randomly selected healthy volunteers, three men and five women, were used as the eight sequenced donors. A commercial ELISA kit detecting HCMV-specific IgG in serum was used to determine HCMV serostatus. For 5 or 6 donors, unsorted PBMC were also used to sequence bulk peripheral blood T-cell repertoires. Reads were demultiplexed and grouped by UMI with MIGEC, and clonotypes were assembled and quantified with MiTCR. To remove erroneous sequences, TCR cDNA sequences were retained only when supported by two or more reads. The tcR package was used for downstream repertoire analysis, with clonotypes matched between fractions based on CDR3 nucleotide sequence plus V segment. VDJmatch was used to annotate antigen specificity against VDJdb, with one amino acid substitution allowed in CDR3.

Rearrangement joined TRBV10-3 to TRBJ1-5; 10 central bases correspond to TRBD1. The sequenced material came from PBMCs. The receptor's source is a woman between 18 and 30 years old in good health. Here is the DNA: TGTGCCATTGCGGGACAGGGGAATCAGCCCCAGCATTTT. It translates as CAIAGQGNQPQHF.